This T cell receptor beta chain was identified during a study of regulatory T cells in long-lasting Graves disease. About the study: The study counted Graves' disease as persistent given over 5 years of antithyroid drugs and positive TSH receptor antibodies. Study-wide points: Patients with persistent disease showed a bias toward TRBV28, TRBJ1-2 and TRBJ2-5. Small numbers of samples may have cut accuracy. Patients with persistent disease shared 2,741 public clonotypes, outpacing the approximately 920 shared by new patients.

In regard to this clonotype: Antigen specificity is unknown.

This CDR3 is built from 15 residues. In germline, CDR1 is MNHEY, CDR2 SVGEGT. Trimming at V came to 5 bases and at J to 6 bases, leaving 6 bases not matched to a gene. For TCR beta, libraries came from iRepertoire HTBI primers and Arm-PCR of CDR3 regions. TCRdb analysed the multiplex PCR reads with MiXCR anew, one entry per CDR3 protein. The sample comprises about 470,000 distinct CDR3 sequences, less than 25% of which are singletons, and over 7.5% rests with the top ten. Time point indicated: persistent/refractory GD, antithyroid drugs over 5 years with positive TRAb. PBMCs provided the RNA from which the TCR library was made.

The sequences come from peripheral blood mononuclear cells (PBMCs), collected when the disease was refractory, from a patient treated with antithyroid drugs. The TCR comes from a female donor with Graves disease. This chain uses TRBV6-2 or TRBV6-3 with TRBJ2-2; 10 positions agree with TRBD1. CDR3: CASSAGTGVAGELFF. Written as DNA, the CDR3 is TGTGCCAGCAGTGCCGGGACAGGGGTGGCCGGGGAGCTGTTTTTT.